This T cell receptor (beta chain) derives from a study of T-cell reconstitution after alpha-beta-depleted transplantation in children. The junction had 8 bases not matched to a gene; V was cut back by 5 bases and J by 6 bases. Germline V gives CDR1 SEHNR, CDR2 FQNEAQ (reference sequence). There are 16 residues in the CDR3. Unique molecular identifiers featured in how the TCRbeta library was prepared. TCRdb passed the PCR reads through MiXCR, listing each CDR3 protein once. This sample has 440,000 or so distinct CDR3 sequences, with about 11% found just once. This clonotype originated in a human donor who donated a stem cell graft to a child with acute myeloid leukemia. The V and J genes are TRBV7-9 and TRBJ2-2; TRBD2 aligns across 11 bases. Sequencing was performed on PBMCs from the stem cell graft donor, taken from the stem cell graft. CDR3 DNA: TGTGCCAGCAGCAGGCTAGCGGGGGGACCCGCCGGGGAGCTGTTTTTT. This sequence encodes CASSRLAGGPAGELFF.